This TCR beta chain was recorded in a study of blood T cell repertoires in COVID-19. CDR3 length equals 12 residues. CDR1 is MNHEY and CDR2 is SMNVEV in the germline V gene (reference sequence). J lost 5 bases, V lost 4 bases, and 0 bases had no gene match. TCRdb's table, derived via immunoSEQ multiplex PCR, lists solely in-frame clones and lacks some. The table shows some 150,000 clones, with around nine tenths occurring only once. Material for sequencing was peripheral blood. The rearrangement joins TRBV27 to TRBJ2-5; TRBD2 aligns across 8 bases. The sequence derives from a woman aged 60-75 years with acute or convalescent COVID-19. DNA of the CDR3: TGTGCCAGCAGTTCGGGGGGGGAGACCCAGTACTTC. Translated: CASSSGGETQYF.